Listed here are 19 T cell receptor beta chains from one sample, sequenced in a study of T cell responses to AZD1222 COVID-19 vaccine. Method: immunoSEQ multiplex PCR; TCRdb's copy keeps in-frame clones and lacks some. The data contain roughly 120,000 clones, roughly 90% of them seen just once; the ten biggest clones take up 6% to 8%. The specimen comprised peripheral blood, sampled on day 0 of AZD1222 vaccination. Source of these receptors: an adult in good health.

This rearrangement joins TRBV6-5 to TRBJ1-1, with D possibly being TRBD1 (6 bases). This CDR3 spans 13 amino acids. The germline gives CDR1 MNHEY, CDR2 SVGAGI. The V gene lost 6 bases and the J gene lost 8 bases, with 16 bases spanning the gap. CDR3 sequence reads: CASRKQGTDEAFF. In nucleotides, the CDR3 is TGTGCCAGCAGGAAACAGGGTACCGACGAAGCTTTCTTT.

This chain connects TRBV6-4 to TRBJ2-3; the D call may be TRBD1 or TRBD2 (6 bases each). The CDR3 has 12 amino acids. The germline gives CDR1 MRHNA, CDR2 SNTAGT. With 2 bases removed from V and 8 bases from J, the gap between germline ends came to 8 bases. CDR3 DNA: TGTGCCAGCAGTGACAGGGGGGCTACGCAGTATTTT. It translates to CASSDRGATQYF.

The CDR3 here is CAVQGTSATEAFF. The CDR3 DNA sequence: TGTGCCGTACAGGGGACGTCAGCCACTGAAGCTTTCTTT. This rearrangement joins TRBV5-4 to TRBJ1-1; 7 bases align to TRBD1. The J segment lost 4 bases and the V segment lost 10 bases, leaving 10 bases of the junction unmatched. CDR3 size: 13 residues. Germline CDR1 SGHNT, CDR2 YYREEE (reference sequence).

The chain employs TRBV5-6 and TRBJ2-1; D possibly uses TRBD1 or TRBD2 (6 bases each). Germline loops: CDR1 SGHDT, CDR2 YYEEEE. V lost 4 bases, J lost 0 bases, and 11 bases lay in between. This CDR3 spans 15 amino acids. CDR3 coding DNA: TGTGCCAGCAGCCTGGGGGGCAGCTCCTACAATGAGCAGTTCTTC. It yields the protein CASSLGGSSYNEQFF.

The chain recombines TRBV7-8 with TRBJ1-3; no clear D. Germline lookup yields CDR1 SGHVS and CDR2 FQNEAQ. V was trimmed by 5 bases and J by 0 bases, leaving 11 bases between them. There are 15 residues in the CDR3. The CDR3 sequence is CASSPAAHSGNTIYF. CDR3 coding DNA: TGTGCCAGCAGCCCGGCAGCTCACTCTGGAAACACCATATATTTT.

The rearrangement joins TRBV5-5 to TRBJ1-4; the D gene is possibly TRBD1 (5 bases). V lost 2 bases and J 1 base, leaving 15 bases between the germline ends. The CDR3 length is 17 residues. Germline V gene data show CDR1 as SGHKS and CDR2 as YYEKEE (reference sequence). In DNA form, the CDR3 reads TGTGCCAGCAGCTTCCATTACATCAGGGAAACTAATGAAAAACTGTTTTTT. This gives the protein CASSFHYIRETNEKLFF.

The CDR3 is CASSPSINYGYTF. The CDR3, as DNA: TGTGCCAGCAGTCCGTCGATTAACTATGGCTACACCTTC. V and J are TRBV27 and TRBJ1-2, with D unresolved. The V gene lost 5 bases and the J gene lost 1 base, with 8 bases spanning the gap. Germline V CDR1 and CDR2: MNHEY, SMNVEV (reference sequence). This CDR3 comprises 13 residues.

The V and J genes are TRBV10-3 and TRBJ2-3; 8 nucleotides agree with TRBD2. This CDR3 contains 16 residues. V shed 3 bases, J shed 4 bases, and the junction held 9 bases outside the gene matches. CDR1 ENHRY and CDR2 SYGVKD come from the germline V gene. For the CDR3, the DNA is TGTGCCATCAGTGACCCCCTACGGGGGGGCCCAGATACGCAGTATTTT. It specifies CAISDPLRGGPDTQYF.

The CDR3 reads CASSLGTAHKNIQYF. The CDR3 region has the DNA TGTGCCAGCAGCTTAGGGACAGCTCACAAAAACATTCAGTACTTC. This sequence joins TRBV5-6 and TRBJ2-4; 7 bases align to TRBD1. There are 15 residues in the CDR3. Looked up from germline, CDR1 is SGHDT and CDR2 is YYEEEE. Trimming cost V 2 bases and J 3 bases; bases outside gene matches: 5.

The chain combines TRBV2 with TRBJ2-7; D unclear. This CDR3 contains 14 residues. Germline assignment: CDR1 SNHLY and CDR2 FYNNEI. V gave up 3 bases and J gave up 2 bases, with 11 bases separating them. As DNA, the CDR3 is TGTGCCAGCAGTGATAAGACCGCTACCTACGAGCAGTACTTC. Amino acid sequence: CASSDKTATYEQYF.

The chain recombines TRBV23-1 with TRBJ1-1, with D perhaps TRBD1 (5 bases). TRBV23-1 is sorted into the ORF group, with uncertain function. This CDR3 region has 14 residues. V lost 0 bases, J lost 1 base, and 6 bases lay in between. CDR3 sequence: CASSQSRGNTEAFF. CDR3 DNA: TGCGCCAGCAGTCAATCGAGGGGGAACACTGAAGCTTTCTTT.

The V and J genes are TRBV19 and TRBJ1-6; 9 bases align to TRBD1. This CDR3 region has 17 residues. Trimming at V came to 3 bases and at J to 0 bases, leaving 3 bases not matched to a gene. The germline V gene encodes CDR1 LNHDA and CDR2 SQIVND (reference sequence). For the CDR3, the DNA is TGTGCCAGTAGTATGGACAGGGGAAGCTCCTATAATTCACCCCTCCACTTT. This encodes CASSMDRGSSYNSPLHF.

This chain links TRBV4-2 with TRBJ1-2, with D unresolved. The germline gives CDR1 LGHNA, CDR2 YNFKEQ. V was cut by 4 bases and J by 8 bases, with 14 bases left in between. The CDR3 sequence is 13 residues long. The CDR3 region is CASSPRQPEGYTF. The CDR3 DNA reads TGTGCCAGCAGCCCTAGGCAGCCTGAGGGCTACACCTTC.

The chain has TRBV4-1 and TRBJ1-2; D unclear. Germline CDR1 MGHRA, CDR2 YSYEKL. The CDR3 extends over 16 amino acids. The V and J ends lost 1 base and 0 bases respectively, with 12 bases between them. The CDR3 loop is CASSQVSSVANYGYTF. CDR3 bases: TGCGCCAGCAGCCAAGTTTCGTCGGTGGCTAACTATGGCTACACCTTC.

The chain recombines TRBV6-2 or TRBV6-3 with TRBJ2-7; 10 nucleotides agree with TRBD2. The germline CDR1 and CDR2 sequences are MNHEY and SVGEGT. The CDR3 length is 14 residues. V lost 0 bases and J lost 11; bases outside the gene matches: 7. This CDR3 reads CASSYSASGRFEYF. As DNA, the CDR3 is TGTGCCAGCAGTTACTCTGCTAGCGGGAGATTTGAGTACTTC.

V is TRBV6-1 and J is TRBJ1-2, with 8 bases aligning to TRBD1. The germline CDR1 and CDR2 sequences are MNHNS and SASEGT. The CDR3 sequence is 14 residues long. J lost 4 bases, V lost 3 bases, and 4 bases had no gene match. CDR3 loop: CASSDGTGLYGYTF. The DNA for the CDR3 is TGTGCCAGCAGTGACGGGACAGGCCTCTATGGCTACACCTTC.

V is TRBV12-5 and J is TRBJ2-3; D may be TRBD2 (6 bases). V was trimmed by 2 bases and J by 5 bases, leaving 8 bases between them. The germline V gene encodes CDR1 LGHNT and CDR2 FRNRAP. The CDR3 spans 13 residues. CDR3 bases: TGTGCTAGTGGTTTGATCGGGGGAGATACGCAGTATTTT. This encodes CASGLIGGDTQYF.

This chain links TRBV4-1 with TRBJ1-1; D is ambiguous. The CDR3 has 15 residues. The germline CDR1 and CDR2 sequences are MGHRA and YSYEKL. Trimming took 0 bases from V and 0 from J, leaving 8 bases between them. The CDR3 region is CASSQEGSLNTEAFF. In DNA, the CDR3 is TGCGCCAGCAGCCAAGAGGGCAGTTTGAACACTGAAGCTTTCTTT.

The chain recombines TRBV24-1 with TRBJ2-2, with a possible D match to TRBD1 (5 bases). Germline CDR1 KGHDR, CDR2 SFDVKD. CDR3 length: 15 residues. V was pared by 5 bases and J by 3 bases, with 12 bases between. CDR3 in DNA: TGTGCCACCAGTGCCAGGGATGAGTACACCGGGGAGCTGTTTTTT. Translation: CATSARDEYTGELFF.